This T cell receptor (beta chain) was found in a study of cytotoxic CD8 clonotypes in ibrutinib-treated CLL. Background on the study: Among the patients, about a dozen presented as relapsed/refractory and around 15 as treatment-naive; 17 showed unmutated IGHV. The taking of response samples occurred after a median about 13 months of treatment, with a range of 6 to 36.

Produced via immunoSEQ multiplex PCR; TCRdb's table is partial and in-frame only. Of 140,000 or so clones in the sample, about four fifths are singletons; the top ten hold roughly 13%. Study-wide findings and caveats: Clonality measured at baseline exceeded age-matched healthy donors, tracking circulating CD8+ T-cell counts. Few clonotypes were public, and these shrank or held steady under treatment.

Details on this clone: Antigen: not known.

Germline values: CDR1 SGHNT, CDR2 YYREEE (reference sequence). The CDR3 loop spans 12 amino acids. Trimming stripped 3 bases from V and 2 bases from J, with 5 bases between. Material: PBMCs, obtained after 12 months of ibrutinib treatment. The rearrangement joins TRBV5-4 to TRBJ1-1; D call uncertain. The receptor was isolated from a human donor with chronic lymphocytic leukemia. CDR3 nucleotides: TGTGCCAGCAGCTCCCCTAACACTGAAGCTTTCTTT. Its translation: CASSSPNTEAFF. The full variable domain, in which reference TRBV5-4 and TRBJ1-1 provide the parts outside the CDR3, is ETGVTQSPTHLIKTRGQQVTLRCSSQSGHNTVSWYQQALGQGPQFIFQYYREEENGRGNFPPRFSGLQFPNYSSELNVNALELDDSALYLCASSSPNTEAFFGQGTRLTVV.